These 22 T cell receptor beta chains originate from one sample sequenced in a study of tumor and adjacent non-tumor tissue in lung cancer. The library came from three nested PCR rounds adapted from ARM-PCR protocols. TCRdb independently ran MiXCR on the multiplex PCR reads; one entry per CDR3 protein. There are 100,000 or so distinct CDR3 sequences in the sample; over 55% occur only once, and approximately 19% lies in the top ten. This sample's RNA came from whole unsorted tissue. Distant lung tissue was collected more than 3 cm away from the tumor edge. Source material: distant non-tumor lung tissue. All receptors come from a young man with non-small cell lung cancer.

CDR3 loop: CASSLILARIDGQFF. DNA of the CDR3: TGTGCCAGCAGCCTAATCCTAGCGAGGATTGATGGGCAGTTCTTC. The chain uses TRBV11-2 and TRBJ2-1, with D possibly TRBD2 on 6 matching bases. The CDR3 has 15 amino acids. Germline lookup yields CDR1 SGHAT and CDR2 FQNNGV. The V and J ends lost 5 bases and 12 bases respectively, with 23 bases between them.

Turning to this clonotype: The conserved final phenylalanine or tryptophan is absent from the CDR3, which likely points to a read error. The rearrangement joins TRBV4-1 to TRBJ1-6; D is uncertain. Germline-derived CDR1 and CDR2 are MGHRA and YSYEKL. The CDR3 has 15 amino acids. The CDR3 protein is CAGSQVRFANSPLHY. The CDR3 DNA follows: TGCGCCGGCAGCCAAGTGCGCTTTGCGAATTCACCCCTCCACTAT.

The sample holds many counts of this clonotype. The chain has TRBV4-1 and TRBJ2-2; D unclear. V lost 0 bases and J lost 9, with 17 bases in between. Per the germline V gene, CDR1 is MGHRA and CDR2 is YSYEKL. This CDR3 comprises 16 residues. The CDR3 reads CASSQDLWREDRELFF. The DNA for the CDR3 is TGCGCCAGCAGCCAAGATTTGTGGCGAGAGGACCGGGAGCTGTTTTTT.

Remarks on this clonotype: Germline is not matched at one junction end, which may reflect a read error. This chain connects TRBV6-2 or TRBV6-3 to TRBJ2-7; tentatively, D is TRBD2 (5 bases). This CDR3 region has 18 residues. The germline V gene encodes CDR1 MNHEY and CDR2 SVGEGT. The CDR3 DNA reads as TGTACCAGCAGTTTAGTATCTCTTGAGGGCCGCTGGAATAACGAGCAGTACTTC. Protein: CTSSLVSLEGRWNNEQYF.

Comments on this clonotype: Likely a read error: the CDR3 ends without its conserved phenylalanine or tryptophan. The limits of the CDR3 on the DNA are not certain, so only TCRdb's listed CDR3 is given. The rearrangement joins TRBV29-1 to TRBJ2-7; the table's TRBD1 call for D was not verified on the DNA. CDR1 SQVTM and CDR2 ANQGSEA come from the germline V gene. The CDR3 contains 12 residues when both ends are counted. The CDR3 sequence is CSVHRDSYEQYL.

Notes on this clonotype: Mismatch with germline at one junction end may stem from a read error. This chain uses TRBV11-2 with TRBJ1-1; D call uncertain. Looked up from germline, CDR1 is SGHAT and CDR2 is FQNNGV. This CDR3 is 12 amino acids long. The CDR3 here is CASSSYDGEAVF. In DNA form, the CDR3 reads TGTGCCAGCAGCTCCTATGACGGTGAAGCTGTCTTT.

This clonotype appeared many times. The CDR3 bases are TGCAGTGCTAGAGAACCTAGCGGGGGGGCCAGCGAGCAGTACTTC. Its translation: CSAREPSGGASEQYF. The chain employs TRBV20-1 and TRBJ2-7, with 12 bases that match TRBD2. The CDR3 runs to 15 residues. Per the germline V gene, CDR1 is DFQATT and CDR2 is SNEGSKA (reference sequence). The V segment lost 0 bases and the J segment 6 bases; nucleotides outside the gene matches: 6.

As concerns this clonotype: This could be a read error, since a much larger clone is one nucleotide away. This chain joins TRBV20-1 and TRBJ2-5; D tentatively reads TRBD1 or TRBD2 (5 bases each). Germline V gene sequence: CDR1 DFQATT, CDR2 SNEGSKA (reference sequence). CDR3 length equals 13 residues. V lost 6 bases and J 4 bases, leaving 15 bases between the germline ends. The CDR3 DNA follows: TGCAGTGCCCCGACCTCAGGGAGAGAGACCCAGTACTTC. It codes for CSAPTSGRETQYF.

The rearrangement joins TRBV12-3 or TRBV12-4 to TRBJ1-1; D remains unclear. The CDR3 has 13 residues. V was trimmed by 10 bases and J by 2 bases, leaving 14 bases between them. CDR3 nucleotide sequence: TGTGCCACTAGTTTCGGGGAAAACACTGAAGCTTTCTTT. This codes for CATSFGENTEAFF.

This clonotype is categorized as medium-sized. The chain joins TRBV12-3 or TRBV12-4 to TRBJ2-2; D ambiguous. Trimming cost V 8 bases and J 6 bases, with 10 bases left between them. This CDR3 is 12 amino acids long. Written as DNA, the CDR3 is TGTGCCAGCTCCCCGGGCGCCGGGGAGCTGTTTTTT. Translated: CASSPGAGELFF.

This clonotype was found a few times. This chain joins TRBV5-1 and TRBJ2-5, with D maybe TRBD2 (6 bases). The CDR3 sequence is 15 residues long. V was trimmed by 1 base and J by 3 bases, leaving 13 bases between them. Germline loops: CDR1 SGHRS, CDR2 YFSETQ. CDR3 bases: TGCGCCAGCAGCTTGCAGGCCAGGGAGGAAGAGACCCAGTACTTC. Protein sequence: CASSLQAREEETQYF. Supplemented by reference TRBV5-1 and TRBJ2-5, the full variable domain reads KAGVTQTPRYLIKTRGQQVTLSCSPISGHRSVSWYQQTPGQGLQFLFEYFSETQRNKGNFPGRFSGRQFSNSRSEMNVSTLELGDSALYLCASSLQAREEETQYFGPGTRLLVL.

Points on this clonotype: The junction does not match germline at one end; this may be a read error. This chain joins TRBV11-1 and TRBJ2-5; weak D call: TRBD2 (5 bases). The CDR3 runs to 13 residues. Germline V gives CDR1 SGHAT, CDR2 FQDESV (reference sequence). The CDR3 protein is CASSFPGLGTQYF. CDR3 in DNA: TGTGCGAGCAGCTTTCCAGGACTGGGGACCCAGTACTTC.

This clonotype was picked up one time. At one end, the junction sequence differs from germline, possibly due to a read error. This chain joins TRBV20-1 and TRBJ2-7, with 14 positions matching TRBD2. The germline V gene has CDR1 DFQATT and CDR2 SNEGSKA (reference sequence). The CDR3 sequence is 17 residues long. CDR3 sequence: CSARDERLAGGAYDQYF. The CDR3, as DNA: TGCAGTGCTAGAGATGAGAGACTAGCGGGGGGGGCCTACGATCAGTATTTC.

V gene TRBV6-5 combines with J gene TRBJ2-2; 11 bases map to TRBD1. CDR1 and CDR2 (germline): MNHEY, SVGAGI. The V gene end was trimmed by 4 bases and the J gene end by 4 bases; junction bases not matched to a gene: 8. This CDR3 spans 17 amino acids. CDR3 sequence (DNA): TGTGCCAGCAGTTCGGGACAGGGGGTCGGAATCACCGGGGAGCTGTTTTTT. Translating gives CASSSGQGVGITGELFF.

With regard to this clonotype: The junction departs from the called germline gene at one end, perhaps through a read error. The CDR3 sequence is CASSQGRGTSTEAFF. Written as DNA, the CDR3 is TGTGCTAGCAGTCAGGGACGGGGGACGAGCACTGAAGCTTTCTTT. This chain connects TRBV6-5 to TRBJ1-1; D is perhaps TRBD1 (5 bases). The germline V gene has CDR1 MNHEY and CDR2 SVGAGI. The length of the CDR3 is 15 residues.

As regards this clonotype: One junction end disagrees with the germline gene, perhaps due to a read error. The rearrangement uses TRBV29-1 and TRBJ1-2; 8 positions agree with TRBD1. The CDR3 consists of 15 residues. Per germline, CDR1 SQVTM and CDR2 ANQGSEA. CDR3 loop: CSVDVTGAILGAYIF. The CDR3 DNA reads as TGCAGCGTTGATGTGACAGGGGCGATCCTGGGAGCCTACATCTTC.

This clonotype occurred a few times. It may be a read error: a sequence one base away is much more abundant. The genes are TRBV12-3 or TRBV12-4 and TRBJ1-3; D is unclear. The CDR3 sequence is 14 residues long. V was pared by 5 bases and J by 2 bases, with 10 bases between. This chain's CDR3 is CASSPCYTGNTIYF. The CDR3 region has the DNA TGTGCCAGCAGTCCATGCTACACTGGAAACACCATATATTTT.

The V call is TRBV11-3, the J call TRBJ1-5; maybe TRBD1 (5 bases). Trimming took 5 bases from V and 3 from J, leaving 14 bases between them. The CDR3 has 15 residues. CDR1 and CDR2 (germline): SGHNT, YENEEA. As DNA, the CDR3 is TGTGCCAGCAGCCGGGGGGAGGAGTCCAATCAGCCCCAGCATTTT. Its protein product is CASSRGEESNQPQHF.

A remark on this clonotype: No conserved phenylalanine or tryptophan is present at the end of the CDR3, so a read error is the likely explanation. It is unclear where the CDR3 begins or ends on the DNA, so no DNA is shown, and the CDR3 is as TCRdb lists it. The chain couples TRBV11-1 to TRBJ2-7; the DNA was not compared with TRBD1, the D call given in the table. The CDR3 length equals 13 residues, ends included. Germline assignment: CDR1 SGHAT and CDR2 FQDESV (reference sequence). The CDR3 region is CASSFGGSYEQRY.

This clonotype was picked up many times. V and J are TRBV6-5 and TRBJ2-5; maybe TRBD1 (6 bases). The germline V gene has CDR1 MNHEY and CDR2 SVGAGI. Trimming pared 6 bases from V and 4 bases from J, leaving 18 bases between. The CDR3 is 15 residues long. CDR3 DNA: TGTGCCAGCAGGGGGACCGGGACAAGTGGAGAGACCCAGTACTTC. This codes for CASRGTGTSGETQYF.

The CDR3 sequence is CSASTGSVGYTF. In DNA, the CDR3 is TGCAGTGCTAGCACAGGGTCAGTAGGCTACACCTTC. The V gene is TRBV20-1, the J gene TRBJ1-2, with D possibly matching TRBD1 (6 bases). Germline lookup yields CDR1 DFQATT and CDR2 SNEGSKA (reference sequence). The CDR3 extends over 12 amino acids. The ends were cut back, 3 bases at V and 8 bases at J, with 13 bases in the middle.

There are a few counts of this clonotype. This chain joins TRBV24-1 and TRBJ2-2, with TRBD2 as a possible D gene (7 bases). This CDR3 is 16 amino acids long. Germline CDR1 and CDR2: KGHDR and SFDVKD. Trimming pared 4 bases from V and 4 bases from J, leaving 15 bases between. The CDR3 here is CATSDPQGGGTGELFF. CDR3 DNA sequence: TGTGCCACCAGTGACCCACAGGGAGGGGGCACCGGGGAGCTGTTTTTT.